These 24 T cell receptor beta chains came from one sample sequenced in a study of cytomegalovirus exposure and HLA in healthy donors. Primers: 60 Vbeta forward and 13 Jbeta reverse. Only in-frame clones appear in the TCRdb table, and some are missing; sequencing was by immunoSEQ multiplex PCR. The table shows over 150,000 clones, with under 85% occurring only once. The sample comprised PBMCs. The receptors were sampled from a man between 18 and 35 years old in good health and CMV-seronegative.

This clone was picked up one time. The chain links TRBV15 to TRBJ2-5, with 9 bases lining up with TRBD2. The CDR3 extends over 15 amino acids. The germline V gene encodes CDR1 LNHNV and CDR2 YYDKDF (reference sequence). The trim removed 2 bases at V and 1 base at J, leaving 2 bases unmatched. The CDR3 DNA is TGTGCCACCAGCAGACTAGCGGGGATCCAAGAGACCCAGTACTTC. Translation gives CATSRLAGIQETQYF.

The V gene is TRBV4-1, the J gene TRBJ1-2, with D maybe TRBD1 (6 bases). This CDR3 comprises 15 residues. Trimming pared 0 bases from V and 4 bases from J, leaving 12 bases between. The germline CDR1 and CDR2 sequences are MGHRA and YSYEKL. CDR3 nucleotide sequence: TGCGCCAGCAGCCAAGACATGGACAGAATCTATGGCTACACCTTC. Translation gives CASSQDMDRIYGYTF.

This sequence joins TRBV4-1 and TRBJ1-5; 9 bases fit TRBD1. The CDR3 has 15 amino acids. The germline CDR1 and CDR2 sequences are MGHRA and YSYEKL. V lost 9 bases, J lost 4 bases, and 10 bases stayed unmatched. In DNA form, the CDR3 reads TGCGCCAGTGGTTTCGGGACAGGGAGGAATCAGCCCCAGCATTTT. Its translation: CASGFGTGRNQPQHF.

The chain employs TRBV5-5 and TRBJ2-3; 9 bases agree with TRBD2. This CDR3 comprises 16 residues. Losses at the gene ends were 0 bases for V and 2 bases for J; bases not matched to a gene: 4. Germline assignment: CDR1 SGHKS and CDR2 YYEKEE (reference sequence). The CDR3 region is CASSLGAGGPTDTQYF. The CDR3 DNA sequence: TGTGCCAGCAGCTTGGGAGCGGGGGGACCCACAGATACGCAGTATTTT.

The chain uses TRBV2 and TRBJ2-1, with 8 positions matching TRBD1. The J segment lost 2 bases and the V segment lost 1 base, leaving 1 base of the junction unmatched. The germline CDR1 and CDR2 sequences are SNHLY and FYNNEI. This CDR3 has 15 amino acids. CDR3 DNA: TGTGCCAGCAGTGAAGAACAGGGGGCCTACAATGAGCAGTTCTTC. It encodes CASSEEQGAYNEQFF.

The genes are TRBV4-1 and TRBJ2-7; TRBD1 matches at 7 bases. V lost 4 bases and J lost 3; bases outside the gene matches: 3. Germline assignment: CDR1 MGHRA and CDR2 YSYEKL. This CDR3 contains 13 residues. Written as DNA, the CDR3 is TGCGCCAGCAGCCCAGGGGGATTCTACGAGCAGTACGTC. It encodes CASSPGGFYEQYV.

A few counts support this clone. This chain connects TRBV5-4 to TRBJ2-2; 12 nucleotides align to TRBD2. Germline CDR1 and CDR2: SGHNT and YYREEE (reference sequence). The CDR3 is made up of 16 amino acids. The V gene end was trimmed by 4 bases and the J gene end by 5 bases; junction bases not matched to a gene: 6. The CDR3 coding sequence is TGTGCCAGCAGCAGATGGACTAGCGGGGTAACCGGGGAGCTGTTTTTT. Translating gives CASSRWTSGVTGELFF.

V and J are TRBV6-5 and TRBJ1-1; possible D gene TRBD1, 5 bases. V lost 0 bases and J lost 5, with 10 bases in between. Germline V gene lookup returns CDR1 MNHEY and CDR2 SVGAGI. The CDR3 covers 14 residues. The CDR3, as DNA: TGTGCCAGCAGTTACTCGAGTAAGGGGACTGAAGCTTTCTTT. Amino acids: CASSYSSKGTEAFF.

The chain carries TRBV6-5 and TRBJ1-2; tentatively, D is TRBD1 (5 bases). This CDR3 region has 14 residues. The germline CDR1 and CDR2 sequences are MNHEY and SVGAGI. Trimming pared 4 bases from V and 5 bases from J, leaving 14 bases between. CDR3 nucleotides: TGTGCCAGCAGTTCTTCAGGGCAAGGGTATGGCTACACCTTC. Protein sequence: CASSSSGQGYGYTF.

The chain employs TRBV2 and TRBJ1-6, with 8 bases aligning to TRBD1. The germline gives CDR1 SNHLY, CDR2 FYNNEI. The CDR3 has 13 residues. The J segment lost 8 bases and the V segment lost 9 bases, leaving 6 bases of the junction unmatched. The chain's CDR3 is CARRTGSDSPLHF. In nucleotides, the CDR3 is TGTGCCAGGCGGACAGGGTCGGATTCACCCCTCCACTTT.

V usage is TRBV7-8 and J usage is TRBJ1-1, with D perhaps TRBD1 (6 bases). The germline CDR1 and CDR2 sequences are SGHVS and FQNEAQ. The CDR3 is 15 residues long. The V end was cut by 0 bases, the J end by 5 bases, with 13 bases between. In DNA, the CDR3 is TGTGCCAGCAGCTTAGCTAAGGACAGCGGTACTGAAGCTTTCTTT. It yields the protein CASSLAKDSGTEAFF.

The V call is TRBV2, the J call TRBJ1-1; 10 bases agree with TRBD1. V lost 7 bases, J lost 4 bases, and 9 bases stayed unmatched. The CDR3 is 15 amino acids. From germline, CDR1 is SNHLY and CDR2 FYNNEI. CDR3: CASINGRTGGTEAFF. In nucleotides, the CDR3 is TGTGCCAGCATTAACGGGAGGACAGGGGGCACTGAAGCTTTCTTT.

The V gene is TRBV6-5, the J gene TRBJ2-7, with 9 bases aligning to TRBD2. This CDR3 has 14 residues. V lost 5 bases to trimming and J lost 4 bases; unmatched junction nucleotides: 6. Germline V lookup: CDR1 MNHEY, CDR2 SVGAGI. The CDR3 sequence: CASSGTAGGYEQYF. DNA for the CDR3: TGTGCCAGCAGTGGAACAGCGGGGGGATACGAGCAGTACTTC.

V and J are TRBV11-2 and TRBJ1-1, with D unclear. The CDR3 runs to 15 residues. V shed 5 bases and J shed 1 base, with 14 bases lying between them. Germline V gene data show CDR1 as SGHAT and CDR2 as FQNNGV. CDR3 DNA sequence: TGTGCCAGCAGCACTCTCAGGATTCGGAACACTGAAGCTTTCTTT. Translated: CASSTLRIRNTEAFF.

The J gene is TRBJ1-5, the V gene TRBV11-2, with TRBD1 matching over 7 bases. Looked up from germline, CDR1 is SGHAT and CDR2 is FQNNGV. The CDR3 runs 18 residues. V was pared by 5 bases and J by 3 bases, with 16 bases of the junction left unmatched. The CDR3 sequence: CASSQKRIRDSLNQPQHF. The CDR3 nucleotides read TGTGCCAGCAGCCAAAAACGAATCCGGGACAGCCTCAATCAGCCCCAGCATTTT.

The DNA for the CDR3 is TGTGCCAGTAGTATAGGGTTGGGACACCCAACGCAGTATTTT. Protein product: CASSIGLGHPTQYF. The chain couples TRBV19 to TRBJ2-3; D is perhaps TRBD1 (6 bases). CDR1 LNHDA and CDR2 SQIVND come from the germline V gene (reference sequence). The germline V and J ends were trimmed by 1 base and 9 bases, with 14 bases remaining between them. CDR3 length: 14 residues. Full variable domain (missing parts from reference TRBV19 and TRBJ2-3): DGGITQSPKYLFRKEGQNVTLSCEQNLNHDAMYWYRQDPGQGLRLIYYSQIVNDFQKGDIAEGYSVSREKKESFPLTVTSAQKNPTAFYLCASSIGLGHPTQYFGPGTRLTVL.

This sequence joins TRBV11-3 and TRBJ2-2; D might be TRBD1 (5 bases). In germline, CDR1 is SGHNT, CDR2 YENEEA. V lost 0 bases and J lost 0, with 11 bases in between. The CDR3 sequence is 17 residues long. The CDR3 bases are TGTGCCAGCAGCTTAGATCGAAGGGGTTCGAACACCGGGGAGCTGTTTTTT. Protein: CASSLDRRGSNTGELFF.

The chain employs TRBV7-9 and TRBJ2-1; TRBD2 aligns across 7 bases. The CDR3 runs 14 residues. Unmatched junction bases numbered 1, after V lost 4 bases and J lost 1 base. Germline lookup yields CDR1 SEHNR and CDR2 FQNEAQ (reference sequence). The CDR3 nucleotides are TGTGCCAGCAGCTCCGGGGGGTCCTACAATGAGCAGTTCTTC. The encoded protein is CASSSGGSYNEQFF.

The chain couples TRBV5-1 to TRBJ1-1; 7 nucleotides align to TRBD1. The CDR3 sequence is 14 residues long. Germline-derived CDR1 and CDR2 are SGHRS and YFSETQ. V gave up 7 bases and J gave up 0 bases; unmatched junction bases: 6. Here the CDR3 DNA reads TGCGCCAGCTCTCTGGACAGGATGAACACTGAAGCTTTCTTT. This translates into CASSLDRMNTEAFF.

The rearrangement uses TRBV5-1 and TRBJ2-7; 9 nucleotides agree with TRBD2. CDR3 size: 16 residues. V was pared by 4 bases and J by 0 bases, with 8 bases of the junction left unmatched. The germline V gene encodes CDR1 SGHRS and CDR2 YFSETQ. CDR3: CASSARGGNGSYEQYF. CDR3 nucleotides: TGCGCCAGCAGCGCGCGGGGGGGGAATGGCTCCTACGAGCAGTACTTC.

This clone was seen more than once but under ten times. V and J are TRBV6-1 and TRBJ2-7, with 9 nucleotides matching TRBD1. The CDR3 covers 13 residues. V dropped 6 bases and J dropped 2; count of bases not matched to a gene: 2. Germline V gives CDR1 MNHNS, CDR2 SASEGT. CDR3 DNA sequence: TGTGCCAGCAGACAGGGGGCGACCTACGAGCAGTACGTC. As protein: CASRQGATYEQYV.

The sample holds one count of this clone. The rearrangement uses TRBV6-6 and TRBJ2-7; 9 bases match TRBD1. The V gene end was trimmed by 6 bases and the J gene end by 5 bases; junction bases not matched to a gene: 11. The germline gives CDR1 MNHNY, CDR2 SVGAGI (reference sequence). The CDR3 is 15 amino acids. The CDR3 DNA reads TGTGCCAGCAGATTGAGGACAGGGGTCGTCGACGAGCAGTACTTC. This translates into CASRLRTGVVDEQYF.

This chain joins TRBV10-3 and TRBJ2-3, with TRBD1 matching 7 bases. Germline lookup yields CDR1 ENHRY and CDR2 SYGVKD. V was pared by 0 bases and J by 0 bases, with 6 bases of the junction left unmatched. The CDR3 length is 17 residues. The DNA for the CDR3 is TGTGCCATCAGTGAGTCGACAGGGTCAGGGAGCACAGATACGCAGTATTTT. Amino acid sequence: CAISESTGSGSTDTQYF.

V gene TRBV5-1 combines with J gene TRBJ1-3; maybe TRBD1 (5 bases). V lost 4 bases and J lost 1, with 9 bases in between. Germline CDR1 is SGHRS and CDR2 is YFSETQ. The CDR3 is made up of 14 amino acids. The CDR3 DNA is TGCGCCAGCAGCCCGGGGGAGTCTGGAAACACCATATATTTT. It is translated as CASSPGESGNTIYF.